This TCR beta chain was observed in a study of CD8+ T cells in alopecia areata (dated by TCRdb to 2017 to 2018). About the study as a whole: The treated patients took part in an open-label pilot trial in which moderate-to-severe alopecia areata was treated with oral tofacitinib at 5 to 10 mg twice daily. Tofacitinib was given for 6 to 18 months, followed by 6 months of follow-up off drug to assess delayed response and recurrence. High-throughput TCRbeta sequencing was used to examine T cell clonal expansion in alopecia areata in both the C3H/HeJ mouse model and human patients. In humans, TCRbeta sequencing was performed on scalp tissue and on sorted CD4+ and CD8+ peripheral blood T cells from healthy controls and from patients with patchy or totalis/universalis alopecia areata. Biopsies were taken from tofacitinib-treated patients at baseline and at 4 and 24 weeks of treatment, and a later scalp biopsy was taken in several of the tofacitinib-treated patients. Scalp clonality was compared among normal scalp (n=4), patchy alopecia areata scalp (n=8), and alopecia totalis/universalis scalp (n=8). RNA was obtained with the PAXgene miRNA kit for fixed scalp, the miRNeasy kit for PBMCs, and the RNeasy kit for mouse skin. immunoSEQ multiplex PCR using 35 Vbeta forward primers and 13 Jbeta reverse primers was used to amplify TCRbeta CDR3 regions.

In this sample, this clone turned up once. What antigen it recognizes has not been identified. Base qualities are not provided; no much larger clone lies one nucleotide away. Trimming takes 2 bases from V and 5 bases from J, and the germline ends sit 2 bases apart. Per the germline V gene (reference sequence), DFQATT is the CDR1 and SNEGSKA is the CDR2. The CDR3 covers 10 residues, taking in both the cysteine and the phenylalanine. The kept DNA is CDR3 alone, 30 bases in frame from the first base. The research as a whole found: Unlike mouse skin, which is dominated by gammadelta T cells, normal human skin has resident alphabeta T cells that are also sequenced, and this complicates analysis of the scalp TCR repertoire. TCR sequences shared between patients were less clear than in mice, possibly partly because of HLA diversity in the patient population. Lesional scalp, especially in alopecia totalis/universalis, showed higher clonality and more expanded CD8+ clones than normal scalp, suggesting antigenic drive.

Preparation of the library involved the immunoSEQ multiplex PCR assay. RNA was extracted from all samples and reverse transcribed into cDNA as template for TCR sequencing. SuperScript III was used for first-strand cDNA synthesis, primed with a 2:1 mix of oligo-dT and random hexamers. A synthetic immune receptor repertoire was used to assess amplification bias, and residual bias was removed computationally. Processing in the source paper ran as follows. Raw reads were preprocessed for error removal, and CDR3 was defined according to IMGT conventions as running from the conserved cysteine to phenylalanine. To get clonality, Shannon entropy was normalized by log2 of the number of productive unique TCRs and the result was subtracted from 1. CD4 or CD8 identity of scalp clones was inferred by cross-referencing scalp TCRbeta sequences with sorted blood CD4 and CD8 repertoires. The source is immuneACCESS, and TCRdb retained only in-frame sequences with V and J called. Part of the clones is not carried over; for the studies checked, unresolved V genes explain less than half of this, and the remainder is unexplained. D and trimming were read from the DNA, whereas the V and J calls and clone size are those reported in that table. This sample comprises about 130,000 clones, roughly 54% of them detected only once. Of the sample, less than 5.5% is held by the ten largest clones.

The time point label, read with the paper, signifies: baseline before oral tofacitinib. Lesional scalp punch biopsies and peripheral blood were obtained from alopecia areata patients. PBMCs were isolated by density centrifugation and stained for CD3, CD4 and CD8, and CD4+ and CD8+ T cells were sorted on a FACSAria. The receptor was isolated from a human donor with alopecia areata. The specimen was CD4+ T cells sorted from blood, collected at week 0. Recombination linked TRBV20-1 to TRBJ2-3, with the D gene not clear enough to name. At the DNA level, the sequence is TGCAGTGCTAGAATAGATACGCAGTATTTT. It translates to CSARIDTQYF.